The T cell receptor (beta chain) described here comes from a study of OX40 agonist ivuxolimab in advanced cancers. For the study at large: Two patients with cutaneous melanoma and one with hepatocellular carcinoma, three in total, showed partial responses.

The data were produced by immunoSEQ multiplex PCR, yet TCRdb's version contains in-frame clones alone and is incomplete. The sample has roughly 70,000 clones; around 90% are singletons. With baseline, cycle 4 day 1, and cycle 7 day 1 as timepoints, blood was sampled. This clone was recorded only once. The specimen was CD4+ or CD8+ T cells sorted from blood, collected in a trial of the OX40 agonist ivuxolimab. The TCR was taken from an adult with an advanced solid tumor such as melanoma, head and neck, liver or kidney cancer.

In DNA form, the CDR3 reads TGTGCCAGCTCACCAGGACAGGGTTTAGTGGAGACCCAGTACTTC. Amino acids: CASSPGQGLVETQYF. The gene calls are TRBV18 and TRBJ2-5; 8 bases map to TRBD1. The trim removed 2 bases at V and 5 bases at J, leaving 7 bases unmatched. Germline lookup yields CDR1 KGHSH and CDR2 LQKENI. CDR3 size: 15 residues. The variable domain in full, with the rest retrieved from reference TRBV18 and TRBJ2-5, is NAGVMQNPRHLVRRRGQEARLRCSPMKGHSHVYWYRQLPEEGLKFMVYLQKENIIDESGMPKERFSAEFPKEGPSILRIQQVVRGDSAAYFCASSPGQGLVETQYFGPGTRLLVL.